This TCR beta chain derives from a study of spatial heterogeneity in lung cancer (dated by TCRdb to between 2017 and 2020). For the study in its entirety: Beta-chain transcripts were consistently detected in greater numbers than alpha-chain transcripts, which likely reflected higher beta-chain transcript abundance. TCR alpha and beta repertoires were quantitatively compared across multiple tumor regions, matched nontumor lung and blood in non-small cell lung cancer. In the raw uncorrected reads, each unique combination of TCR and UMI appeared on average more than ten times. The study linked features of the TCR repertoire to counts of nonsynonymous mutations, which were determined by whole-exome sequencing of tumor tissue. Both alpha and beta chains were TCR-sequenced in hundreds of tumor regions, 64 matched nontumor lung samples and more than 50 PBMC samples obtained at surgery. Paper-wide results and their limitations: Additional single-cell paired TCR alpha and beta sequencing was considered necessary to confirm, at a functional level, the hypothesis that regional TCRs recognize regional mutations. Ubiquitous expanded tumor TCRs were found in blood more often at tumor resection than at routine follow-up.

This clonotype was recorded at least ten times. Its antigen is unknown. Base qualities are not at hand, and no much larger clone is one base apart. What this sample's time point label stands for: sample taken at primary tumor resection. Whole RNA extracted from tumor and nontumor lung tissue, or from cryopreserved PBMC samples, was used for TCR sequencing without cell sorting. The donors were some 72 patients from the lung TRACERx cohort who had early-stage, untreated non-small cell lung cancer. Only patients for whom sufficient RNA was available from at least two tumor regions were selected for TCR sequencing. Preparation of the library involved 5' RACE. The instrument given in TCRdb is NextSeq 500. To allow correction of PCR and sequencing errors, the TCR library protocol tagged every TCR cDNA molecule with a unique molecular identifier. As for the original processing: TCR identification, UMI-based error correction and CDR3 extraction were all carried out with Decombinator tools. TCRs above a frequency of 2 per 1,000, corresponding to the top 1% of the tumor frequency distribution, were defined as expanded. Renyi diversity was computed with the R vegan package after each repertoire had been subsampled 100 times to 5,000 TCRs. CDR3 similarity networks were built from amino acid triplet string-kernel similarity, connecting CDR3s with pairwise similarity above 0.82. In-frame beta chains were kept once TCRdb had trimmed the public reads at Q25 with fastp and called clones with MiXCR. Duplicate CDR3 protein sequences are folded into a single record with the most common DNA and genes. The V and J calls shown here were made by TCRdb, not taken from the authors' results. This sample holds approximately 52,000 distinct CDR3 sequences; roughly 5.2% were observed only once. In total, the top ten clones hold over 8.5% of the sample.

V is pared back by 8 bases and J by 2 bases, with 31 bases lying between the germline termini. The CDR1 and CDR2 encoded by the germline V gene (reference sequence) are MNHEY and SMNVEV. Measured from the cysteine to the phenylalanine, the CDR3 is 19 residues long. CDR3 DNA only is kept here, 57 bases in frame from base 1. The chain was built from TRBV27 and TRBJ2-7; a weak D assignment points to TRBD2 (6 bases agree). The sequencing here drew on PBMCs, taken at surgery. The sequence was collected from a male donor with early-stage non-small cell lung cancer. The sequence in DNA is TGTGCCAGCCCTTACGACGGGGGTAGCAAAACAACAAATACCTACGAGCAGTACTTC. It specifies CASPYDGGSKTTNTYEQYF.